This T cell receptor (beta chain) was sequenced in a study of identifying expanded T cells in peripheral blood. On this clone: Its matching antigen is unknown.

Germline V gene data show CDR1 as MNHNS and CDR2 as SASEGT. V dropped 9 bases and J dropped 1 base, with 10 bases sitting between them. This CDR3 has 14 amino acids. No infections or other immune events were documented during collection. TCRdb's table, derived via immunoSEQ multiplex PCR, lists solely in-frame clones and lacks some. The data show 80,000 or so clones, roughly 86% seen once. General observations from the study: Across healthy donors, higher total template counts meant significantly greater roughly two-week count variance. Technical replicates showed roughly 1.2 changed clones; two weeks 15 to 20; four weeks 19.

Sequenced sample: blood. The sequence was collected from a person aged 18-70 years in good health. The rearrangement uses TRBV6-1 and TRBJ2-6; weak D call: TRBD2 (5 bases). The CDR3, as DNA: TGTGCCAGTGTCGGGGTATCTGGGGCCAACGTCCTGACTTTC. It yields the protein CASVGVSGANVLTF.